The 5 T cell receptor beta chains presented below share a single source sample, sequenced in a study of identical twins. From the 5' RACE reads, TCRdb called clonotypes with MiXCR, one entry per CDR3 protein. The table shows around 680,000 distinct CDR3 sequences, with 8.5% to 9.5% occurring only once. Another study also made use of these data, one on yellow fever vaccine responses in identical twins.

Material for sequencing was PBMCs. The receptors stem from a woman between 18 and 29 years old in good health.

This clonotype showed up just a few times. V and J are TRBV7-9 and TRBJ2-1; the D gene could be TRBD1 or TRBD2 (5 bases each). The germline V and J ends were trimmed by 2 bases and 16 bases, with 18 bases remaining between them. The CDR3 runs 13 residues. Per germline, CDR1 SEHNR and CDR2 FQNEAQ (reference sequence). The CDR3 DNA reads TGTGCCAGCAGCTTACTCCACGGGACCGGGCATTTCTTC. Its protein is CASSLLHGTGHFF.

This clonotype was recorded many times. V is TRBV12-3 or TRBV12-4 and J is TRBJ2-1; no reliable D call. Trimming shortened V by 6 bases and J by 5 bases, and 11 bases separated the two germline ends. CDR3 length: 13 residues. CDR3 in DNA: TGTGCCAGCAGCCTTAGGGTCCACAATGAGCAGTTCTTC. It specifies CASSLRVHNEQFF.

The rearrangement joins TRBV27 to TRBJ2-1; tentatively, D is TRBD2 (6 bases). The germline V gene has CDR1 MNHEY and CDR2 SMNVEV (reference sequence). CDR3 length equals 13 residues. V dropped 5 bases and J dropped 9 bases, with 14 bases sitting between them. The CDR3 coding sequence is TGTGCCAGCAGTCCGGACTACCAACTTGAGCAGTTCTTC. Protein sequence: CASSPDYQLEQFF.

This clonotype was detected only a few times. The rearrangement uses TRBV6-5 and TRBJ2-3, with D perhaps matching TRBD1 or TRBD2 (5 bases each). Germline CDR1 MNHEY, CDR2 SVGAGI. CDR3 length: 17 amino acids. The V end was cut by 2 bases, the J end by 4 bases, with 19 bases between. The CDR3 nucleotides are TGTGCCAGCAGTTACGTTGGGGGAAGAGGACGTCCAGATACGCAGTATTTT. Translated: CASSYVGGRGRPDTQYF.

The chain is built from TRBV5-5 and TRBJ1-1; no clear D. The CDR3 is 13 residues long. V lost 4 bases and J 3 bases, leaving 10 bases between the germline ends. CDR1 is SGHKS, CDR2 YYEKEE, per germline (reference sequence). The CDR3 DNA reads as TGTGCCAGCAGCCACGAGTTGTACACTGAAGCTTTCTTT. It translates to CASSHELYTEAFF.